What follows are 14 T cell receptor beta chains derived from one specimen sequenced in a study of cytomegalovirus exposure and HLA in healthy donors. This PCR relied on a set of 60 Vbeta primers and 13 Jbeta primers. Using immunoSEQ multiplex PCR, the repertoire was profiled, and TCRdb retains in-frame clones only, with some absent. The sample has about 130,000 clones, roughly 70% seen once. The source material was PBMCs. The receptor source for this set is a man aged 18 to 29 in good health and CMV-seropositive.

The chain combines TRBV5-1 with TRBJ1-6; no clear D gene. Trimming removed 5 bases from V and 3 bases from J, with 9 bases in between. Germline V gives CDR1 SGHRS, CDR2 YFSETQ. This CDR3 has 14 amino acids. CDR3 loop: CASRERIYNSPLHF. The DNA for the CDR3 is TGCGCCAGCAGGGAGAGGATCTATAATTCACCCCTCCACTTT.

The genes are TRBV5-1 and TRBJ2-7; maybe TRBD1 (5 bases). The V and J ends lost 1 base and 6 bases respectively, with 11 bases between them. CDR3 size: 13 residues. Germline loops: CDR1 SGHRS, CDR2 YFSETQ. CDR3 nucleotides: TGCGCCAGCAGCTTGCAGGGATCACTCGAGCAGTACTTC. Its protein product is CASSLQGSLEQYF.

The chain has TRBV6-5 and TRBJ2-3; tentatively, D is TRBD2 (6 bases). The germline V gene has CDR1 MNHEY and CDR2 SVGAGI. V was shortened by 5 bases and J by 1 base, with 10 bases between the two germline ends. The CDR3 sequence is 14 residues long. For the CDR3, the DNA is TGTGCCAGCAGTCCCGGGACTCGCACAGATACGCAGTATTTT. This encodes CASSPGTRTDTQYF.

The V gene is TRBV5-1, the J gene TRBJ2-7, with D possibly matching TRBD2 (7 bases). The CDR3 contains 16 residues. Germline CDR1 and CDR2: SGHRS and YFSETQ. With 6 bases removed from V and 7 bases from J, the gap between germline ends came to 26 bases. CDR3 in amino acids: CASKQLPGGETKEQYF. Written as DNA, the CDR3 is TGCGCCAGCAAGCAGCTTCCGGGGGGCGAAACCAAAGAGCAGTACTTC.

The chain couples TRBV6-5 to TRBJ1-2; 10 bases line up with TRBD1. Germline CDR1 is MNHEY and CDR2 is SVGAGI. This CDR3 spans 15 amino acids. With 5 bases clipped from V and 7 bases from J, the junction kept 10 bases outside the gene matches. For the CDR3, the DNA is TGTGCCAGCAGTGCTCCGGGACAGGGGTCTGGTGGCTACACCTTC. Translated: CASSAPGQGSGGYTF.

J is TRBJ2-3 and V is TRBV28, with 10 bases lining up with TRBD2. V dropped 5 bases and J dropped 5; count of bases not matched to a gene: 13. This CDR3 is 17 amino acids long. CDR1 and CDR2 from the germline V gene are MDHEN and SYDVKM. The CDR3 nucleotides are TGTGCCAGCAGTGCCGGGGCTAGCGGGGGATATGAAGATACGCAGTATTTT. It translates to CASSAGASGGYEDTQYF.

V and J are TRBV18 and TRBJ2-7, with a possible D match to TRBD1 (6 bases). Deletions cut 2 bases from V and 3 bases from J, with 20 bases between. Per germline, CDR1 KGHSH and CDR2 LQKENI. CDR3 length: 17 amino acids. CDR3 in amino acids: CASSPINQQGLSYEQYF. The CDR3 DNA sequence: TGTGCCAGCTCACCAATAAACCAACAGGGTTTGAGCTACGAGCAGTACTTC. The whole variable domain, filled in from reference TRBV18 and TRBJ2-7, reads NAGVMQNPRHLVRRRGQEARLRCSPMKGHSHVYWYRQLPEEGLKFMVYLQKENIIDESGMPKERFSAEFPKEGPSILRIQQVVRGDSAAYFCASSPINQQGLSYEQYFGPGTRLTVT.

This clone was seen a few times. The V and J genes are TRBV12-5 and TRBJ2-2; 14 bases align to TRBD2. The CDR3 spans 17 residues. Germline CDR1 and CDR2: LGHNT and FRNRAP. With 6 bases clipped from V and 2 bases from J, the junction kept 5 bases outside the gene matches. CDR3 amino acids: CASGRGTSGGNTGELFF. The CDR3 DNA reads TGTGCTAGTGGCCGTGGGACTAGCGGGGGAAACACCGGGGAGCTGTTTTTT.

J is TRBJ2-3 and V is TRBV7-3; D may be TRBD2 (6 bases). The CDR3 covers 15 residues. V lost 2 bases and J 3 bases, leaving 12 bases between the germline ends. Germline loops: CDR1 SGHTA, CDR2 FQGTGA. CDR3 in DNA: TGTGCCAGCAGCTTAGGAGGGCCCCCTACAGATACGCAGTATTTT. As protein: CASSLGGPPTDTQYF.

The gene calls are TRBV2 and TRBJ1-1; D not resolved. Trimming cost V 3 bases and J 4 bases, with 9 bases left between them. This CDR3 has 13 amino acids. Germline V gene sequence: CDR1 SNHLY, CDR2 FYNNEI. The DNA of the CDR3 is TGTGCCAGCAGTGACATCTCGAGCACTGAAGCTTTCTTT. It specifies CASSDISSTEAFF.

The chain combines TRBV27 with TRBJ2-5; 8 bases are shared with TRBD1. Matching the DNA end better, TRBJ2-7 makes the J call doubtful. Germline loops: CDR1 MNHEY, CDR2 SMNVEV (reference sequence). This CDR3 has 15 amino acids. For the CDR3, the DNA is TGTGCCAGCAGTTTATTACCGGGACAGGTACACGAGCAGTACTTC. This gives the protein CASSLLPGQVHEQYF.

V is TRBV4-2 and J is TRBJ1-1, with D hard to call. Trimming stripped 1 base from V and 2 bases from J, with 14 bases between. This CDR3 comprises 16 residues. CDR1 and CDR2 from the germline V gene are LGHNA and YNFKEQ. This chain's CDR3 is CASSQVSGSANTEAFF. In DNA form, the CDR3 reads TGTGCCAGCAGCCAAGTATCAGGCTCTGCAAACACTGAAGCTTTCTTT.

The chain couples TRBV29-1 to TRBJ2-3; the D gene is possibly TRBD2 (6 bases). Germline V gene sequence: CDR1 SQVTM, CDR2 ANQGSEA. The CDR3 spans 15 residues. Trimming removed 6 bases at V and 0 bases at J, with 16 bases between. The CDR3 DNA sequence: TGCAGCGTCCTTGGCGGGACCCTTAGCACAGATACGCAGTATTTT. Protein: CSVLGGTLSTDTQYF.

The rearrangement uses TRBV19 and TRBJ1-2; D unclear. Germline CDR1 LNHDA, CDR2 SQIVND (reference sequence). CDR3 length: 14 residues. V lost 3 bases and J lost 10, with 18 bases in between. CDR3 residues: CASSMEVAGHLYTF. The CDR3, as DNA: TGTGCCAGTAGTATGGAGGTGGCAGGTCATCTCTACACCTTC.